These 6 T cell receptor beta chains came from one sample sequenced in a study of cytomegalovirus exposure and HLA in healthy donors. Use of 60 Vbeta and 13 Jbeta primers characterized the PCR. Libraries were prepared by immunoSEQ multiplex PCR; TCRdb keeps only in-frame clonotypes and omits some of them. The table includes about 160,000 clones, about 75% detected once. The material sequenced was PBMCs. The receptors derive from a woman aged 45-60 years in good health and CMV-seropositive.

The chain carries TRBV4-2 and TRBJ2-3, with a weak D call TRBD2 (6 bases). This CDR3 spans 14 amino acids. Trimming stripped 7 bases from V and 2 bases from J, with 13 bases between. Germline loops: CDR1 LGHNA, CDR2 YNFKEQ. The CDR3 region is CASKTTGDTDTQYF. In DNA form, the CDR3 reads TGTGCCAGCAAGACTACGGGGGACACAGATACGCAGTATTTT.

Regarding this clone: This sample includes further DNA sequences coding for the same CDR3. V is TRBV5-1 and J is TRBJ2-5; 11 positions agree with TRBD1. Per germline, CDR1 SGHRS and CDR2 YFSETQ. V shed 0 bases and J 4 bases; nucleotides not matched to a gene: 2. The CDR3 runs 15 residues. The CDR3 DNA follows: TGCGCCAGCAGCTTGGAGGGGACAGGGGGAGAGACCCAGTACTTC. This gives the protein CASSLEGTGGETQYF.

The chain combines TRBV5-1 with TRBJ2-3; the D is unclear. The CDR3 has 13 residues. The germline V and J ends were trimmed by 4 bases and 0 bases, with 6 bases remaining between them. Germline-derived CDR1 and CDR2 are SGHRS and YFSETQ. The CDR3 protein is CASSRTSTDTQYF. The CDR3 bases are TGCGCCAGCAGCCGCACTAGCACAGATACGCAGTATTTT. The full variable domain, its missing parts supplied by reference TRBV5-1 and TRBJ2-3, is KAGVTQTPRYLIKTRGQQVTLSCSPISGHRSVSWYQQTPGQGLQFLFEYFSETQRNKGNFPGRFSGRQFSNSRSEMNVSTLELGDSALYLCASSRTSTDTQYFGPGTRLTVL.

The V gene is TRBV12-1, the J gene TRBJ1-6; the table calls TRBD1, which could not be checked here. TRBV12-1 is designated a pseudogene. The CDR3 totals 20 residues. The CDR3 sequence is CASSLRSGTGRGVGNSPLHF. The CDR3 bases are TGTGCCAGCAGCTTGCGTTCCGGGACAGGGCGGGGCGTCGGTAATTCACCCCTCCACTTT.

The chain has TRBV5-4 and TRBJ2-5; D remains unclear. CDR1 and CDR2 (germline): SGHNT, YYREEE (reference sequence). The CDR3 contains 13 residues. V shed 3 bases and J shed 3 bases, with 9 bases lying between them. CDR3 nucleotides: TGTGCCAGCAGCTCGGTCCAAAAAGAGACCCAGTACTTC. Protein product: CASSSVQKETQYF.

The rearrangement uses TRBV4-1 and TRBJ1-6, with 8 positions matching TRBD1. CDR3 length: 16 amino acids. Germline V lookup: CDR1 MGHRA, CDR2 YSYEKL. Unmatched junction bases numbered 3, after V lost 0 bases and J lost 5 bases. CDR3 nucleotide sequence: TGCGCCAGCAGCCAAGACCGGACAGGGAATAATTCACCCCTCCACTTT. It specifies CASSQDRTGNNSPLHF.